These 13 T cell receptor beta chains were sequenced from one sample in a study of molecular identifiers for immune sequencing clone quantification. TCRdb redid the calling of the PCR reads with MiXCR, one entry per CDR3 protein. The sample contains over 10,000 distinct CDR3 sequences, roughly 18% of which appear only once. The specimen sequenced was naive CD8+ T cells from blood, with Jurkat cell RNA spiked in. Subset noted: FACS-sorted CD8+CD4-CCR7+CD45RA+ naive T cells. These receptors all come from a human donor in good health. Some libraries in this study had Jurkat cell RNA spiked in.

This clonotype was seen repeatedly, ten times or more. The CDR3 DNA follows: TGTGCCAGCAGCAACGAACAGGGTTCCTACGAGCAGTACTTC. Encoded protein: CASSNEQGSYEQYF. The chain is built from TRBV5-5 and TRBJ2-7; D is possibly TRBD1 (6 bases). The CDR3 length is 14 residues. The germline V and J ends were trimmed by 4 bases and 1 base, with 12 bases remaining between them. Germline CDR1 SGHKS, CDR2 YYEKEE (reference sequence). The complete variable domain, with remaining parts taken from reference TRBV5-5 and TRBJ2-7, reads DAGVTQSPTHLIKTRGQQVTLRCSPISGHKSVSWYQQVLGQGPQFIFQYYEKEERGRGNFPDRFSARQFPNYSSELNVNALLLGDSALYLCASSNEQGSYEQYFGPGTRLTVT.

This clonotype is medium-sized (0.01 to 0.1%) in the sample. The chain couples TRBV13 to TRBJ1-4; D perhaps matches TRBD1 (6 bases). The germline V and J ends were trimmed by 3 bases and 5 bases, with 7 bases remaining between them. The CDR3 length is 13 residues. Germline values: CDR1 PRHDT, CDR2 FYEKMQ (reference sequence). The CDR3 DNA sequence: TGTGCCAGCAGCTTCCAGGGGAATGAAAAACTGTTTTTT. It specifies CASSFQGNEKLFF.

With regard to this clonotype: Since a much larger clone is just one base distant, this may be a read error. V usage is TRBV29-1 and J usage is TRBJ2-5, with D possibly matching TRBD1 (5 bases). Germline V gives CDR1 SQVTM, CDR2 ANQGSEA. The germline V and J ends were trimmed by 6 bases and 1 base, with 9 bases remaining between them. This CDR3 comprises 12 residues. The CDR3 nucleotides are TGCAGCGTAGACAGTGGCCAAGAGACCCAGTACTTC. As protein: CSVDSGQETQYF.

In this sample, this clonotype turned up many times. The chain carries TRBV7-9 and TRBJ2-7; the D call may be TRBD1 or TRBD2 (6 bases each). Trimming pared 6 bases from V and 5 bases from J, leaving 11 bases between. Germline lookup yields CDR1 SEHNR and CDR2 FQNEAQ (reference sequence). CDR3 length equals 12 residues. The CDR3 nucleotides read TGTGCCAGCAGGTCGGGGGCCGACGAGCAGTACTTC. It yields the protein CASRSGADEQYF. Filled out from reference TRBV7-9 and TRBJ2-7, the complete variable domain reads DTGVSQNPRHKITKRGQNVTFRCDPISEHNRLYWYRQTLGQGPEFLTYFQNEAQLEKSRLLSDRFSAERPKGSFSTLEIQRTEQGDSAMYLCASRSGADEQYFGPGTRLTVT.

This clonotype is medium-sized in the sample. CDR3 in amino acids: CASSLFNTDTQYF. The DNA of the CDR3 is TGTGCCAGCAGTTTATTTAACACAGATACGCAGTATTTT. The V and J genes are TRBV27 and TRBJ2-3, with D uncertain. This CDR3 comprises 13 residues. Germline V CDR1 and CDR2: MNHEY, SMNVEV (reference sequence). V shed 1 base and J shed 2 bases, with 4 bases lying between them.

This sequence joins TRBV14 and TRBJ2-1; possibly TRBD2 for D (5 bases). Trimming stripped 5 bases from V and 0 bases from J, with 8 bases between. Germline loops: CDR1 SGHDN, CDR2 FVKESK. This CDR3 spans 14 amino acids. Here the CDR3 reads CASSGSLSYNEQFF. The DNA for the CDR3 is TGTGCCAGCAGCGGGAGTCTCTCCTACAATGAGCAGTTCTTC.

This clonotype was seen more than once but under ten times. The chain carries TRBV6-5 and TRBJ2-7; 10 nucleotides agree with TRBD2. Germline V gene data show CDR1 as MNHEY and CDR2 as SVGAGI. V gave up 8 bases and J gave up 5 bases; unmatched junction bases: 12. This CDR3 region has 15 residues. The CDR3 protein is CASFPTLAGVDEQYF. The CDR3 DNA follows: TGTGCCAGCTTCCCGACTCTAGCGGGAGTAGACGAGCAGTACTTC.

This chain joins TRBV6-6 and TRBJ2-1; TRBD2 aligns across 8 bases. The CDR3 spans 17 residues. V shed 5 bases and J 6 bases; nucleotides not matched to a gene: 15. The germline CDR1 and CDR2 sequences are MNHNY and SVGAGI (reference sequence). CDR3 nucleotide sequence: TGTGCCAGCAGTCCCTCTGTGGAGCGGGGGCCGCTCAATGAGCAGTTCTTC. Amino acid sequence: CASSPSVERGPLNEQFF.

This clonotype was recorded at least ten times. The genes are TRBV27 and TRBJ2-7, with D tentatively TRBD2 (7 bases). Per the germline V gene, CDR1 is MNHEY and CDR2 is SMNVEV (reference sequence). Trimming took off 2 bases at V and 1 base at J, with 12 bases between the two ends. There are 15 residues in the CDR3. Here the CDR3 DNA reads TGTGCCAGCAGTTTAAAGGGGAGGGGGTCCTACGAGCAGTACTTC. Translating it yields CASSLKGRGSYEQYF.

This clonotype was counted ten times or more. The rearrangement uses TRBV13 and TRBJ2-1; maybe TRBD1 (6 bases). This CDR3 has 12 residues. V lost 5 bases and J lost 9, with 11 bases in between. Germline V gene lookup returns CDR1 PRHDT and CDR2 FYEKMQ (reference sequence). The chain's CDR3 is CASSRQAGEQFF. The CDR3 region has the DNA TGTGCCAGCAGCCGACAGGCTGGTGAGCAGTTCTTC.

The sample holds many counts of this clonotype. The V gene is TRBV11-2, the J gene TRBJ2-6; no reliable D call. Per the germline V gene, CDR1 is SGHAT and CDR2 is FQNNGV. V was pared by 4 bases and J by 1 base, with 14 bases between. This CDR3 is 17 amino acids long. Here the CDR3 DNA reads TGTGCCAGCAGCTCCCCGCTGGACCAGTCTGGGGCCAACGTCCTGACTTTC. This gives the protein CASSSPLDQSGANVLTF.

This clonotype was seen ten or more times. CDR3 region: CASSRYETSGTPTDTQYF. CDR3 DNA sequence: TGTGCCAGCAGCCGATACGAGACTAGCGGGACACCGACAGATACGCAGTATTTT. V and J are TRBV3-1 and TRBJ2-3, with 11 bases that match TRBD2. Trimming removed 4 bases from V and 3 bases from J; junction bases left unmatched: 12. The CDR3 runs to 18 residues. The germline CDR1 and CDR2 sequences are LGHDT and YNNKEL (reference sequence).

This clonotype appeared a few times. Since a much larger clone is just one base distant, this may be a read error. V gene TRBV4-1 combines with J gene TRBJ2-7; 11 nucleotides align to TRBD1. The CDR3 is 15 residues long. Germline V gene lookup returns CDR1 MGHRA and CDR2 YSYEKL. Written as DNA, the CDR3 is TGCGCCAGCAGCCAAGATCCGGGACAGGGGGGCGAGCAGTGCTTC. It yields the protein CASSQDPGQGGEQCF.